The 10 T cell receptor beta chains reported below all come from one sample, sequenced in a study of blood T cell repertoires in COVID-19. Sequencing used immunoSEQ multiplex PCR; TCRdb keeps in-frame clones, though not all of them. The repertoire consists of roughly 380,000 clones, with roughly 90% occurring once and the leading ten covering 2.5% to 3%. The specimen sequenced was PBMCs or T cells enriched from blood (not recorded which). The receptors stem from a woman in her 30s who had recovered from COVID-19.

The chain carries TRBV7-3 and TRBJ2-7; D possibly corresponds to TRBD2 (6 bases). The CDR3 consists of 15 residues. Trimming removed 1 base from V and 4 bases from J, with 14 bases in between. Per the germline V gene, CDR1 is SGHTA and CDR2 is FQGTGA. In DNA form, the CDR3 reads TGTGCCAGCAGCTTAAACGGTCCGGGAGCGTACGAGCAGTACTTC. Translation gives CASSLNGPGAYEQYF.

V is TRBV5-1 and J is TRBJ2-2, with 8 bases fitting TRBD1. The CDR3 covers 15 residues. Germline V gene lookup returns CDR1 SGHRS and CDR2 YFSETQ. V lost 4 bases, J lost 5 bases, and 7 bases stayed unmatched. The DNA for the CDR3 is TGCGCCAGCAGCCCAAGGACAGGGTGGACCGGGGAGCTGTTTTTT. Translating gives CASSPRTGWTGELFF.

The chain combines TRBV5-5 with TRBJ2-3; TRBD2 might be the D (5 bases). The CDR3 length is 14 residues. CDR1 is SGHKS and CDR2 is YYEKEE in the germline V gene (reference sequence). Trimming took off 0 bases at V and 4 bases at J, with 9 bases between the two ends. The CDR3 coding sequence is TGTGCCAGCAGCTTGGCCGGGGTACCAGATACGCAGTATTTT. The encoded protein is CASSLAGVPDTQYF.

This sequence joins TRBV29-1 and TRBJ2-1, with 10 bases aligning to TRBD1. V trimming: 2 bases; J trimming: 3 bases; junction bases outside the gene matches: 4. CDR1 and CDR2 from the germline V gene are SQVTM and ANQGSEA. The CDR3 loop spans 15 amino acids. CDR3 amino acids: CSVELRDRGYNEQFF. Here the CDR3 DNA reads TGCAGCGTTGAACTCCGGGACAGGGGCTACAATGAGCAGTTCTTC.

V and J are TRBV9 and TRBJ2-5; D is undetermined. V was clipped by 3 bases and J by 5 bases, with 11 bases between them. This CDR3 comprises 13 residues. The V gene's germline CDR1 is SGDLS and CDR2 YYNGEE. CDR3 loop: CASSAPSGETQYF. The CDR3 nucleotides read TGTGCCAGCAGCGCCCCTAGTGGGGAGACCCAGTACTTC.

V is TRBV2 and J is TRBJ1-1, with D hard to call. V lost 6 bases to trimming and J lost 5 bases, with 16 bases between them. Germline CDR1 reads SNHLY; CDR2 reads FYNNEI. The CDR3 loop spans 14 amino acids. The DNA for the CDR3 is TGTGCCAGCAGCGAGGACGGGATGTGGACTGAAGCTTTCTTT. This gives the protein CASSEDGMWTEAFF.

The rearrangement links TRBV5-1 to TRBJ2-1; D is perhaps TRBD1 (5 bases). CDR1 is SGHRS and CDR2 is YFSETQ in the germline V gene. The V gene lost 3 bases and the J gene lost 9 bases, with 7 bases spanning the gap. The CDR3 has 11 amino acids. The CDR3 reads CASSSQGEQFF. CDR3 in DNA: TGCGCCAGCAGCTCTCAGGGTGAGCAGTTCTTC.

The chain links TRBV5-6 to TRBJ1-5, with unresolved D. Trimming stripped 1 base from V and 6 bases from J, with 8 bases between. The CDR3 runs 13 residues. Germline-derived CDR1 and CDR2 are SGHDT and YYEEEE. The CDR3 loop reads CASSLSIAQPQHF. As DNA, the CDR3 is TGTGCCAGCAGCTTGAGCATAGCTCAGCCCCAGCATTTT.

This chain links TRBV27 with TRBJ2-7; maybe TRBD2 (6 bases). This CDR3 is 16 amino acids long. The V and J ends lost 0 bases and 1 base respectively, with 13 bases between them. The germline V gene encodes CDR1 MNHEY and CDR2 SMNVEV (reference sequence). Written as DNA, the CDR3 is TGTGCCAGCAGTTTATCGATGCGGGAACTATCCTACGAGCAGTACTTC. The encoded protein is CASSLSMRELSYEQYF.

The V call is TRBV29-1, the J call TRBJ2-2; D perhaps matches TRBD1 (5 bases). The length of the CDR3 is 14 residues. Germline V lookup: CDR1 SQVTM, CDR2 ANQGSEA. Trimming left V 1 base short and J 1 base short, with 7 bases between. The CDR3 nucleotides read TGCAGCGTTGAAGCAGGGCGGAACACCGGGGAGCTGTTTTTT. Its protein product is CSVEAGRNTGELFF.